Sequencing of this T cell receptor beta chain was carried out in a study of T cell changes during pregnancy in multiple sclerosis. TCRdb's table, derived via immunoSEQ multiplex PCR, lists solely in-frame clones and lacks some. The sample shows approximately 100,000 clones, around 92% of them seen only once. This clone has a handful of counts. The CDR3 length is 18 residues. Sequencing used peripheral blood, obtained before pregnancy. This chain uses TRBV21-1 with TRBJ1-2; the DNA was not compared with TRBD1, the D call given in the table. TRBV21-1 corresponds to a pseudogene. The source is a female donor with multiple sclerosis, enrolled in a pregnancy study. CDR3 coding DNA: TGTGCCAGCAGCAAAGGAGCGACAGGCCTCTCCTACGGCTATGGCTACACCTTC. Translation: CASSKGATGLSYGYGYTF.